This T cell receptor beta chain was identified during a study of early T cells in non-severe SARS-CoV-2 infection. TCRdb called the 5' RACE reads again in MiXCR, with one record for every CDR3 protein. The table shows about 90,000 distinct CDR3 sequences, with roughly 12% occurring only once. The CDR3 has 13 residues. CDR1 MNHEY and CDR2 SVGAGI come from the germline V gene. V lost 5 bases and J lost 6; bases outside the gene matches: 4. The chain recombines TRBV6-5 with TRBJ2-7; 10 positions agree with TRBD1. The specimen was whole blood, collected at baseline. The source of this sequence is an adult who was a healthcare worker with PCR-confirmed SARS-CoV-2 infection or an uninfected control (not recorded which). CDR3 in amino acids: CASSQGQGREQYF. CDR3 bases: TGTGCCAGCAGTCAGGGACAGGGGCGCGAGCAGTACTTC.